This passage covers 5 T cell receptor beta chains from one sample sequenced in a study of lymphopenia after photon versus proton radiotherapy. The method was immunoSEQ multiplex PCR; TCRdb's version includes in-frame clones alone and lacks a portion of them. This table holds some 33,000 clones, 90% found once. This sample comprised peripheral blood, obtained from a patient treated with photon-based radiotherapy. These receptors all stem from a woman in her forties or fifties with pancreatic cancer.

This chain connects TRBV4-2 to TRBJ1-2; 9 nucleotides align to TRBD1. Per the germline V gene, CDR1 is LGHNA and CDR2 is YNFKEQ. The CDR3 has 15 residues. J was trimmed by 3 bases and V by 4 bases; bases with no gene match: 6. In DNA form, the CDR3 reads TGTGCCAGCAGCCCTCTTACAGGGGGCGACTATGGCTACACCTTC. Translated: CASSPLTGGDYGYTF.

The chain carries TRBV7-6 and TRBJ2-7; D call uncertain. V was trimmed by 0 bases and J by 1 base, leaving 7 bases between them. CDR3 size: 14 residues. CDR1 and CDR2 from the germline V gene are SGHVS and FNYEAQ. Here the CDR3 DNA reads TGTGCCAGCAGCTTAGCGCAGGATTCCTACGAGCAGTACTTC. This translates into CASSLAQDSYEQYF.

A few counts support this clone. The gene calls are TRBV7-9 and TRBJ2-7, with 8 nucleotides matching TRBD2. V dropped 6 bases and J dropped 2; count of bases not matched to a gene: 9. CDR3 length equals 15 residues. The germline V gene encodes CDR1 SEHNR and CDR2 FQNEAQ (reference sequence). The CDR3 nucleotides are TGTGCCAGCAGTCCTCTAGCGGGCGAGACCTACGAGCAGTACTTC. Its translation is CASSPLAGETYEQYF.

This clone was detected only once. The chain carries TRBV30 and TRBJ2-1, with TRBD2 as a possible D gene (6 bases). The V end lost 2 bases, the J end lost 6 bases, and 17 bases lay between the germline ends. Looked up from germline, CDR1 is GTSNPN and CDR2 is SVGIG (reference sequence). The CDR3 length is 15 residues. CDR3 in DNA: TGTGCCTGGAGTACCGCGGGGCCCCCCGGCAATGAGCAGTTCTTC. Its translation: CAWSTAGPPGNEQFF.

This sequence joins TRBV4-3 and TRBJ2-7, with TRBD1 matching 7 bases. The ends lost 4 bases at V and 2 bases at J; junction bases unmatched: 5. The germline CDR1 and CDR2 sequences are LGHNA and YSLEER. The CDR3 loop spans 14 amino acids. The CDR3 region has the DNA TGCGCCAGCAGCCCGCGACAGGGAACCTACGAGCAGTACTTC. Translation gives CASSPRQGTYEQYF.